This T cell receptor (beta chain) was identified in a study of blood T cell repertoires in COVID-19. Overall study context: Samples taken during acute and convalescent COVID-19 were collected in the United States, Italy and Spain. PBMCs, B-cell-depleted T cells, or T cells were the source of the cDNA or gDNA that made up the material.

In the source study's methods: The assay estimated nucleated cells by amplifying reference gene primers. Assay: immunoSEQ multiplex PCR; the TCRdb copy retains only in-frame clones and omits some. V and J calls and clone size are as listed in that table; D and trimming were resolved from the DNA. The data contain roughly 120,000 clones, approximately 74% of them singletons. This CDR3 has 14 amino acids. The junction had 6 bases not matched to a gene; V was cut back by 3 bases and J by 5 bases. Germline CDR1 ENHRY, CDR2 SYGVKD. The sample holds one count of this clone. The receptor comes from a man at least 80 years old with COVID-19, enrolled during active disease. The sequenced sample consisted of peripheral blood. This chain links TRBV10-3 with TRBJ2-5; 7 bases map to TRBD2. Here the CDR3 reads CAISDASGGETQYF. CDR3 nucleotide sequence: TGTGCCATCAGTGATGCTAGCGGAGGGGAGACCCAGTACTTC.